Reported below is one T cell receptor beta chain. This sample also contains other DNA sequences that code for the same CDR3. Method: immunoSEQ multiplex PCR; TCRdb's copy keeps in-frame clones and lacks some. The sample lists fewer than 250,000 clones; 81% were seen once. This entry belongs to a study of blood T cell repertoires in COVID-19. Study background: Nucleic acid was either cDNA or gDNA, and it came from T cells, B-cell-depleted T cells, or PBMCs.

The clonotype originates from a woman in her forties or fifties with acute COVID-19. The source material was PBMCs or T cells enriched from blood (not recorded which).

The DNA of the CDR3 is TGTGCCAGTAGTAGGGGACAGGGGGCCTACGAGCAGTACTTC. Its translation: CASSRGQGAYEQYF. V and J are TRBV19 and TRBJ2-7; 11 nucleotides agree with TRBD1. The CDR3 contains 14 residues. In germline, CDR1 is LNHDA, CDR2 SQIVND (reference sequence). The V segment lost 4 bases and the J segment 2 bases; nucleotides outside the gene matches: 1.